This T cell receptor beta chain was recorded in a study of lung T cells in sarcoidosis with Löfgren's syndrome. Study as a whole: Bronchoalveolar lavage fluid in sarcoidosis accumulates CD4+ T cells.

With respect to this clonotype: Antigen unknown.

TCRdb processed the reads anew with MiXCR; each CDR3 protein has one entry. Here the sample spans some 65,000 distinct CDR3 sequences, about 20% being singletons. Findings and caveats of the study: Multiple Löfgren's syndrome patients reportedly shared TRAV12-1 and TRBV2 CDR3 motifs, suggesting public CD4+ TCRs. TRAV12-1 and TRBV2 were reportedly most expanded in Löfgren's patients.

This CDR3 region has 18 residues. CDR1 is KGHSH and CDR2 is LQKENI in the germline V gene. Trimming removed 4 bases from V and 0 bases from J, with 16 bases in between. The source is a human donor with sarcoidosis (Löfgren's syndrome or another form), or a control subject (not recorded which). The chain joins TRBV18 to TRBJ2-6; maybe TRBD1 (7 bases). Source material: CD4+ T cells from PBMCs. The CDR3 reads CASSLGGTDFSGANVLTF. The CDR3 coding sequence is TGTGCCAGCTCACTTGGGGGGACAGATTTCTCTGGGGCCAACGTCCTGACTTTC.